These T cell receptor beta chains were read from a single sample in a study of blood T cell repertoires in COVID-19. Sequencing used immunoSEQ multiplex PCR; TCRdb keeps in-frame clones, though not all of them. Among tens of thousands of clones, around 86% were seen once, and the ten largest hold roughly 2%. The sequenced sample was peripheral blood. The receptors were sampled from a man aged 25-45 years with acute or convalescent COVID-19. The CDR3 runs from the conserved cysteine through the conserved F or W. D genes are given only for firm matches. The size field is filled for only some rows; it gives once, few, many or a size class.

clone size,D gene,J gene,V gene,CDR3 protein,CDR3 DNA
few,.,TRBJ1-5,TRBV19,CASRYGSGLQPQHF,TGTGCCAGTAGATATGGGTCAGGGTTACAGCCCCAGCATTTT
.,TRBD1,TRBJ1-3,TRBV5-4,CASSSGQPNSGNTIYF,TGTGCCAGCAGCTCGGGACAGCCCAACTCTGGAAACACCATATATTTT
.,TRBD1,TRBJ1-4,TRBV15,CATSRDPGQEKLFF,TGTGCCACCAGCAGAGATCCGGGACAGGAAAAACTGTTTTTT
.,.,TRBJ1-6,TRBV11-2,CASSPRTSGGSPLHF,TGTGCCAGCAGCCCCAGGACTAGCGGTGGTTCACCCCTCCACTTT
.,.,TRBJ1-6,TRBV5-4,CASSRADAHNSPLHF,TGTGCCAGCAGCCGAGCCGATGCTCATAATTCACCCCTCCACTTT
.,.,TRBJ1-2,TRBV19,CASTPLNRDGYTF,TGTGCCAGTACCCCTCTCAACAGGGATGGCTACACCTTC
.,.,TRBJ1-1,TRBV9,CASSVVGGNTEAFF,TGTGCCAGCAGCGTAGTAGGAGGGAACACTGAAGCTTTCTTT
.,.,TRBJ1-4,TRBV12-3/TRBV12-4,CASSPRTEEKLFF,TGTGCCAGCAGTCCCCGGACAGAAGAAAAACTGTTTTTT
.,TRBD2,TRBJ2-5,TRBV30,CAWRLAGGPETQYF,TGTGCCTGGAGACTAGCGGGAGGGCCGGAGACCCAGTACTTC
.,TRBD2,TRBJ2-7,TRBV30,CAWSGAGAREQYF,TGTGCCTGGAGTGGGGCGGGAGCTCGGGAGCAGTACTTC
.,.,TRBJ1-2,TRBV6-5,CASNRGYGYTF,TGTGCCAGCAACCGAGGCTATGGCTACACCTTC
.,TRBD1,TRBJ2-1,TRBV7-3,CASSLTTGKNEQFF,TGTGCCAGCAGCTTAACGACAGGGAAGAATGAGCAGTTCTTC
.,.,TRBJ2-5,TRBV18,CASSPESETQYF,TGTGCCAGCTCACCAGAAAGCGAGACCCAGTACTTC
.,.,TRBJ1-3,TRBV3-1/TRBV3-2,CASSARGGTIYF,TGTGCCAGCAGCGCCCGAGGAGGCACCATATATTTT
.,TRBD1,TRBJ1-2,TRBV2,CASSSQGQGSGYTF,TGTGCCAGCAGCTCACAGGGGCAAGGTTCTGGCTACACCTTC
.,.,TRBJ1-2,TRBV12-3/TRBV12-4,CASSPQGTYGYTF,TGTGCCAGCAGTCCCCAGGGCACCTATGGCTACACCTTC
.,.,TRBJ1-5,TRBV27,CASSPGRGNQPQHF,TGTGCCAGCAGTCCGGGGAGGGGCAATCAGCCCCAGCATTTT
.,.,TRBJ2-1,TRBV19,CASSMADTTYNEQFF,TGTGCCAGTAGTATGGCGGATACGACCTACAATGAGCAGTTCTTC
.,.,TRBJ1-4,TRBV28,CASSWGQKVTNEKLFF,TGTGCCAGCAGCTGGGGGCAAAAGGTGACTAATGAAAAACTGTTTTTT
.,.,TRBJ2-2,TRBV2,CASSELATGELFF,TGTGCCAGCAGTGAACTAGCGACCGGGGAGCTGTTTTTT
.,.,TRBJ1-2,TRBV27,CASSFLPGRGAGNYGYTF,TGTGCCAGCAGTTTCCTACCGGGCAGAGGCGCGGGTAACTATGGCTACACCTTC
.,.,TRBJ2-5,TRBV5-1,CASSLAGGYQETQYF,TGCGCCAGCAGCTTGGCAGGGGGGTACCAAGAGACCCAGTACTTC
.,.,TRBJ1-1,TRBV5-1,CASSWSQGPAEAFF,TGCGCCAGCAGCTGGTCCCAGGGGCCAGCTGAAGCTTTCTTT
.,TRBD2,TRBJ2-3,TRBV4-1,CASSLGTSGSTDTQYF,TGCGCCAGCAGCCTCGGGACTAGCGGTAGCACAGATACGCAGTATTTT
.,TRBD2,TRBJ2-1,TRBV7-9,CASSTLTSGGAKLSDNEQFF,TGTGCCAGCAGCACCCTGACTAGCGGGGGGGCCAAGCTTTCGGACAATGAGCAGTTCTTC
.,.,TRBJ2-1,TRBV10-1,CASSESQWGGNEQFF,TGCGCCAGCAGTGAGTCTCAATGGGGCGGCAATGAGCAGTTCTTC
.,TRBD2,TRBJ2-2,TRBV19,CASRWRGALGTGELFF,TGTGCCAGCCGGTGGCGGGGGGCCCTTGGCACCGGGGAGCTGTTTTTT
.,.,TRBJ1-2,TRBV12-3/TRBV12-4,CASSDGGGYGYTF,TGTGCCAGCAGCGACGGCGGTGGCTATGGCTACACCTTC
.,TRBD1,TRBJ2-1,TRBV5-4,CASSQPGGNGNEQFF,TGTGCCAGCAGCCAACCAGGGGGCAACGGCAATGAGCAGTTCTTC
.,.,TRBJ1-1,TRBV11-1,CASSFGGAATEAFF,TGTGCCAGCAGCTTTGGTGGAGCCGCCACTGAAGCTTTCTTT
.,TRBD1,TRBJ2-7,TRBV7-2,CASSRTKTGTGPHEQYF,TGTGCCAGCAGCCGCACCAAAACCGGGACAGGGCCCCACGAGCAGTACTTC
.,.,TRBJ2-1,TRBV5-1,CASSWTSMSSYNEQFF,TGCGCCAGCAGCTGGACATCTATGAGCTCCTACAATGAGCAGTTCTTC
.,.,TRBJ1-6,TRBV6-5,CAVGGGDYNSPLHF,TGTGCCGTGGGGGGGGGCGACTATAATTCACCCCTCCACTTT
.,TRBD2,TRBJ2-1,TRBV27,CASSPPGLAVYNEQFF,TGTGCCAGCAGTCCCCCGGGACTAGCGGTCTACAATGAGCAGTTCTTC
.,.,TRBJ1-2,TRBV21-1,CASSMEGQGMGGPQNLKYGYTF,TGTGCCAGCAGCATGGAAGGACAGGGGATGGGGGGACCCCAAAATCTTAAATATGGCTACACCTTC
.,TRBD1,TRBJ1-2,TRBV6-5,CASSYAQGVDGYTF,TGTGCCAGCAGTTACGCCCAGGGGGTCGATGGCTACACCTTC
.,TRBD1,TRBJ1-5,TRBV2,CASGGTGENQPQHF,TGTGCCAGCGGCGGGACAGGGGAAAATCAGCCCCAGCATTTT
.,.,TRBJ1-1,TRBV18,CASSGTGDTEAFF,TGTGCCAGCTCAGGCACTGGAGACACTGAAGCTTTCTTT
.,.,TRBJ1-1,TRBV2,CASSRGPSAGQVNTEAFF,TGTGCCAGCAGTCGAGGGCCTTCGGCGGGGCAAGTGAACACTGAAGCTTTCTTT
.,TRBD1,TRBJ2-1,TRBV6-1,CASSEGGTGGLGEQFF,TGTGCCAGCAGTGAAGGTGGGACAGGGGGTTTAGGTGAGCAGTTCTTC
.,TRBD1,TRBJ2-2,TRBV27,CASNVMTGSGELFF,TGTGCCAGCAACGTTATGACAGGGTCCGGGGAGCTGTTTTTT
.,.,TRBJ1-6,TRBV5-1,CASSPGRGENSPLHF,TGCGCCAGCAGCCCGGGACGGGGGGAGAATTCACCCCTCCACTTT
.,.,TRBJ1-2,TRBV29-1,CSVVGYRGGDGYTF,TGCAGCGTTGTAGGATATAGGGGTGGGGATGGCTACACCTTC